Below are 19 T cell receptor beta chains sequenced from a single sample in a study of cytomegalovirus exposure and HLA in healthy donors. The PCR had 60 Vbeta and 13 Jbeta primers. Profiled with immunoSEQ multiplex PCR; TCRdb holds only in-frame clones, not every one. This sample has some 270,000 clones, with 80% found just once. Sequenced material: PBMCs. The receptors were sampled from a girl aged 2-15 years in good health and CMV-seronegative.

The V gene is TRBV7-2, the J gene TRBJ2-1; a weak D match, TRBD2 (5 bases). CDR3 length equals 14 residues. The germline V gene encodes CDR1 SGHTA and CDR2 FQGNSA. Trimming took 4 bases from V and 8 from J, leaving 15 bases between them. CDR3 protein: CASSSSWNSDEQFF. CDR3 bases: TGTGCCAGCAGCTCTTCGTGGAATAGCGATGAGCAGTTCTTC.

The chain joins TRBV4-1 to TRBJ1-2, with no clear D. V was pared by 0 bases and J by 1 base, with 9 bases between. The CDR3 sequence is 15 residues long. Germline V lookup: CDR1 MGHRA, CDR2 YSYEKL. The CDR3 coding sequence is TGCGCCAGCAGCCAAGACAGTCCCGTTAACTATGGCTACACCTTC. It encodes CASSQDSPVNYGYTF.

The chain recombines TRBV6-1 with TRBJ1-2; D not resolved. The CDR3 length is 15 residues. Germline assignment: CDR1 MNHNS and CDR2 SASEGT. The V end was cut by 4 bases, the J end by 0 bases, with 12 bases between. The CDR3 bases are TGTGCCAGCAGTGGCCGCGGCGTAACTAACTATGGCTACACCTTC. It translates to CASSGRGVTNYGYTF.

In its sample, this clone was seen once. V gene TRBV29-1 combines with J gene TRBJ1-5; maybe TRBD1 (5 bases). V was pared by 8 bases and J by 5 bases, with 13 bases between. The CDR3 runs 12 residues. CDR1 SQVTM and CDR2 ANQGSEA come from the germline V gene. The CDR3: CSSAEGDQPQHF. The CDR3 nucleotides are TGCAGCTCCGCGGAAGGGGATCAGCCCCAGCATTTT.

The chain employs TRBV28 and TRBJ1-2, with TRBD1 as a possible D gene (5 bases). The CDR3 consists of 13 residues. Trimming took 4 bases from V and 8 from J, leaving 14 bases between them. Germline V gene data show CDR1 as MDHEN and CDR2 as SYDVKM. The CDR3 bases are TGTGCCAGCAGTTCCCGGTTGGGGCCCGGCTACACCTTC. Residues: CASSSRLGPGYTF.

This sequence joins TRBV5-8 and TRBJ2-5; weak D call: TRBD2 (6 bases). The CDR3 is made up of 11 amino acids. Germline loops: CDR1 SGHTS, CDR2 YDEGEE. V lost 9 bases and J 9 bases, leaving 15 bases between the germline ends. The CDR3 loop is CATGGSSPQYF. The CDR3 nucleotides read TGTGCCACCGGGGGATCTAGTCCCCAGTACTTC.

The CDR3 spells CASSSGSDTQYF. CDR3 in DNA: TGTGCCAGCAGCTCCGGGTCAGATACGCAGTATTTT. The chain carries TRBV7-3 and TRBJ2-3; D remains unclear. The germline V gene has CDR1 SGHTA and CDR2 FQGTGA. The CDR3 has 12 residues. V lost 4 bases and J 4 bases, leaving 6 bases between the germline ends. Full variable domain (outside the CDR3, taken from reference TRBV7-3 and TRBJ2-3): GAGVSQTPSNKVTEKGKYVELRCDPISGHTALYWYRQSLGQGPEFLIYFQGTGAADDSGLPNDRFFAVRPEGSVSTLKIQRTERGDSAVYLCASSSGSDTQYFGPGTRLTVL.

DNA for the CDR3: TGTGCCAGCAGGATCACTAGCGGAGAGACCCAGTACTTC. It yields the protein CASRITSGETQYF. V is TRBV14 and J is TRBJ2-5; 8 bases fit TRBD2. After removal of 6 bases from V and 4 bases from J, the junction contained 4 bases not matched to a gene. The CDR3 loop spans 13 amino acids. Germline V CDR1 and CDR2: SGHDN, FVKESK. The whole variable domain, remainder taken from reference TRBV14 and TRBJ2-5, is EAGVTQFPSHSVIEKGQTVTLRCDPISGHDNLYWYRRVMGKEIKFLLHFVKESKQDESGMPNNRFLAERTGGTYSTLKVQPAELEDSGVYFCASRITSGETQYFGPGTRLLVL.

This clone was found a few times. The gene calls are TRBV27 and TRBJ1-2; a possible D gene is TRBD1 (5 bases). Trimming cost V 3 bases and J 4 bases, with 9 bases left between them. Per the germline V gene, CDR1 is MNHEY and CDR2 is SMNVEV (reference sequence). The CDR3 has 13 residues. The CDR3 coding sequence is TGTGCCAGCAGTTTGGGGCAGGCCTATGGCTACACCTTC. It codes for CASSLGQAYGYTF.

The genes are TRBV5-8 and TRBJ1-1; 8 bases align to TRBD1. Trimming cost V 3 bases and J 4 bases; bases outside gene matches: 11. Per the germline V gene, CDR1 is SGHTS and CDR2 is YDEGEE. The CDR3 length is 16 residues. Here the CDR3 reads CASSWPTGGSITEAFF. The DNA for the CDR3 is TGTGCCAGCAGCTGGCCCACAGGGGGATCAATCACTGAAGCTTTCTTT.

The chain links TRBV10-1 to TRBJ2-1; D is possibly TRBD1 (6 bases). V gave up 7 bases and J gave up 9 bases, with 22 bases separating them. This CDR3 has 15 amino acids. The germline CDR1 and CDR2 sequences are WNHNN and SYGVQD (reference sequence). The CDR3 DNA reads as TGCGCCAGCAAGGGGGACGGGATGGAAGAGGGTGAGCAGTTCTTC. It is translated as CASKGDGMEEGEQFF.

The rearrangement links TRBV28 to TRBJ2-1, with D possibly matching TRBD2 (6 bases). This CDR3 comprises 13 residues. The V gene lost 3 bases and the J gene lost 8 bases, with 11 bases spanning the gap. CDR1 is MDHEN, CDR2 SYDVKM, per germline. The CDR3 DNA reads TGTGCCAGCAGTTTTCGCGGGAACGATGAGCAGTTCTTC. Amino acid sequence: CASSFRGNDEQFF.

The chain's CDR3 is CASSLVGTSGSKDTQYF. The CDR3 nucleotides are TGTGCCAGCAGCTTGGTCGGGACTAGCGGGAGTAAGGATACGCAGTATTTT. The gene calls are TRBV5-8 and TRBJ2-3; 14 bases align to TRBD2. V lost 0 bases to trimming and J lost 6 bases; unmatched junction nucleotides: 6. Per germline, CDR1 SGHTS and CDR2 YDEGEE. The CDR3 covers 17 residues.

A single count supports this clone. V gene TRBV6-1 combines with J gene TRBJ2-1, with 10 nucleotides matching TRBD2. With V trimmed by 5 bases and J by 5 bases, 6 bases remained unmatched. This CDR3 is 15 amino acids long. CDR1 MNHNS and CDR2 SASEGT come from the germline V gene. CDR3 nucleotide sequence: TGTGCCAGCAGTACGGAACTAGCGGGGAACAATGAGCAGTTCTTC. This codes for CASSTELAGNNEQFF.

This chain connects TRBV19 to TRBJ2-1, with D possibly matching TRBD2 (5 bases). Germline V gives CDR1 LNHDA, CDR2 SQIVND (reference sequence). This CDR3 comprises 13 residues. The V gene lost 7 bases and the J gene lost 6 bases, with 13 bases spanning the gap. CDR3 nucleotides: TGTGCCAGTATGTGGGGTGCGGGCAATGAGCAGTTCTTC. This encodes CASMWGAGNEQFF.

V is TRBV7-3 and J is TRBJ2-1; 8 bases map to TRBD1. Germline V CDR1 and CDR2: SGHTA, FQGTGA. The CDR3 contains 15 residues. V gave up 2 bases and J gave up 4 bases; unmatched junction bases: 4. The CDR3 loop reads CASSLVQGVYNEQFF. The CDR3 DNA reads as TGTGCCAGCAGCTTAGTACAGGGGGTTTACAATGAGCAGTTCTTC.

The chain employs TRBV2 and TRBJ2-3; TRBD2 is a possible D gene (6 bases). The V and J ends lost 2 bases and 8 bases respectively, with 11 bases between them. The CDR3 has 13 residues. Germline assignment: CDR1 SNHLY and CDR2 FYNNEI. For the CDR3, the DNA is TGTGCCAGCAGTGAATTGGGCGGGGCTACGCAGTATTTT. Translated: CASSELGGATQYF. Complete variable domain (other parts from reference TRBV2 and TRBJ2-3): EPEVTQTPSHQVTQMGQEVILRCVPISNHLYFYWYRQILGQKVEFLVSFYNNEISEKSEIFDDQFSVERPDGSNFTLKIRSTKLEDSAMYFCASSELGGATQYFGPGTRLTVL.

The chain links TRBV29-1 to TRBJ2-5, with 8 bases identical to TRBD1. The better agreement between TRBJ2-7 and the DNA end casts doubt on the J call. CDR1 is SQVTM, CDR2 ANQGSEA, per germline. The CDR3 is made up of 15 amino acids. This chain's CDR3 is CSVEDGQGNMYEQYF. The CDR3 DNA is TGCAGCGTTGAAGATGGACAGGGAAATATGTACGAGCAGTACTTC.

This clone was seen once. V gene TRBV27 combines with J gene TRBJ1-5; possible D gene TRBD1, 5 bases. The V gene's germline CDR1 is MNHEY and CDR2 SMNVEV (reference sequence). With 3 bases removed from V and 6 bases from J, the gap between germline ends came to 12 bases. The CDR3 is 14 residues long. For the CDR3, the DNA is TGTGCCAGCAGTTTCGCCAGGGAAGGTCAGCCCCAGCATTTT. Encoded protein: CASSFAREGQPQHF.